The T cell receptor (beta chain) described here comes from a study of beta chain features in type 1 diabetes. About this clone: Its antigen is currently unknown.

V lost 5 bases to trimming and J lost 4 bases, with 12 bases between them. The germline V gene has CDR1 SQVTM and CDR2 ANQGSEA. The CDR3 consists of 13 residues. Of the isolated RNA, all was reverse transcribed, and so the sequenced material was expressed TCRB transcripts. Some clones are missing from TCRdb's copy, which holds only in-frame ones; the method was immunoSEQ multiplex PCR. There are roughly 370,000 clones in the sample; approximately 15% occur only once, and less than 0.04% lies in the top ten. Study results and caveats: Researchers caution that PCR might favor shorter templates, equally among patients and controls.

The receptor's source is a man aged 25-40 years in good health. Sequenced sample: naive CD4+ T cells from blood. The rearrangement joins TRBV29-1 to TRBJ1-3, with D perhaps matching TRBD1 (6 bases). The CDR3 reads CSVSGDDGNTIYF. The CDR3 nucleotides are TGCAGCGTTTCAGGGGATGACGGAAACACCATATATTTT.